This T cell receptor beta chain was obtained from a study of identical twins. Donors were all healthy Caucasians. TCRdb itself ran the 5' RACE reads through MiXCR, one entry per CDR3 protein. The sample lists 500,000 to 650,000 distinct CDR3 sequences; roughly 7.1% were seen once. V dropped 5 bases and J dropped 5; count of bases not matched to a gene: 3. The CDR3 sequence is 14 residues long. CDR1 is MNHEY, CDR2 SVGEGT, per germline. These sequences were also reported in another study, on yellow fever vaccine responses in identical twins.

The chain links TRBV6-2 or TRBV6-3 to TRBJ1-6; 7 bases match TRBD1. The clonotype was recovered from a woman younger than 35 in good health. Sequencing was done on a sample of PBMCs. The CDR3 sequence: CASSLDRDNSPLHF. CDR3 coding DNA: TGTGCCAGCAGTCTCGACAGGGATAATTCACCCCTCCACTTT.